This TCR beta chain was captured in a study of blood T cell repertoires in COVID-19. Background on the study: Material from acute and convalescent COVID-19 was sourced from the United States, Italy and Spain. From T cells, B-cell-depleted T cells, or PBMCs came the material, which was cDNA or gDNA.

Methods used by the authors: Reference gene primers were amplified, and this amplification served to estimate nucleated cell counts. Data came from immunoSEQ multiplex PCR; TCRdb stores just in-frame clones and leaves some out. That table gives V, J and clone size, and the DNA gave D and trimming. The table includes 90,000 to 150,000 clones, over 60% detected once. Sequencing input: peripheral blood. The receptor comes from an elderly woman with acute or convalescent COVID-19.

The CDR3 nucleotides are TGTGCCAGTACCAACCTTGGTCTCGGGGAGTGGAGCAATCAGCCCCAGCATTTT. Translated: CASTNLGLGEWSNQPQHF. This chain joins TRBV19 and TRBJ1-5, with D uncertain. Trimming removed 7 bases at V and 1 base at J, with 23 bases between. This CDR3 has 18 residues. Germline loops: CDR1 LNHDA, CDR2 SQIVND (reference sequence).